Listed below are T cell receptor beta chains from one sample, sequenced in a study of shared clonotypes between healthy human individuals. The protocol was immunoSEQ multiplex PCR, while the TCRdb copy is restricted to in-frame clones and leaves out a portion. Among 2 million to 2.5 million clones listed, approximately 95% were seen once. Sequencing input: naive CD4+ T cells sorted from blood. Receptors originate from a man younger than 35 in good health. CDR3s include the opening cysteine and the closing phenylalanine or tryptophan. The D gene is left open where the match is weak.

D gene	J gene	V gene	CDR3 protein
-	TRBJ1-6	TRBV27	CASSLSGSSYNSPLHF
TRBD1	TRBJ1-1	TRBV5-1	CASSGQGSNTEAFF
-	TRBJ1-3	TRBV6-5	CASSSGISGNTIYF
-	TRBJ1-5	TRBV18	CASSPRAANSNQPQHF
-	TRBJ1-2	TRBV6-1	CATREGGSGAYGYTF
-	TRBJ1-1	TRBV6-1	CASSEGPLNTEAFF
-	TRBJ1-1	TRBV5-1	CASRLDSPNTEAFF
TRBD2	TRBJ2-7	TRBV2	CASSRTSGSSEQYF
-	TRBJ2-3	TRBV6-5	CASSYPIVDRTDTQYF
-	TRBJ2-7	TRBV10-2	CASSGSPSYEQYF
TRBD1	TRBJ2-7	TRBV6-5	CASSYSGTGRPYEQYF
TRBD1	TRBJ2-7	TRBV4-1	CASSQNPLGGPYEQYF
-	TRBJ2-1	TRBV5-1	CASSLAARTYNEQFF
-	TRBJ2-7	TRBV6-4	CASSDQQTYEQYF
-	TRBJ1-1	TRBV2	CASYYRANTEAFF
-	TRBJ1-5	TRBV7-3	CASWGAPEGNQPQHF
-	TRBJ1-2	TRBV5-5	CASSLGPGTSYGYTF
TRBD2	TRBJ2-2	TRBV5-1	CASSLTTSGTGELFF
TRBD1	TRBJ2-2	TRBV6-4	CASSTGVNTGELFF
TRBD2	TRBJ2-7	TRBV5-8	CASSLAGGPSYEQYF
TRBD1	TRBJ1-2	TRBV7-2	CASSFRDRGNGYTF
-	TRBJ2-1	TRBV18	CASSPTYTGIYNEQFF
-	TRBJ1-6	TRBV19	CASSTQVPNSPLHF
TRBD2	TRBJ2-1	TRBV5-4	CASSLGPSGGSNEQFF
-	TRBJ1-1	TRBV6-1	CASKTNTEAFF
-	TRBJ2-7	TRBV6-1	CASKRTGEQYF
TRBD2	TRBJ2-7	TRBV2	CASSVTGTSYEQYF
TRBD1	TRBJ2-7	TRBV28	CASSADRVSSYEQYF
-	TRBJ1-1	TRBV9	CASGGALNTEAFF
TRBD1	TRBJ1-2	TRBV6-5	CASRNRQGCYTF
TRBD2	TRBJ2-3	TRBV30	CAWTQGLAETDTQYF
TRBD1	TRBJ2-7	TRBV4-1	CASSPIGQGEAYEQYF
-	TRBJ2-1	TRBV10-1	CASSEDIGLNNEQFF
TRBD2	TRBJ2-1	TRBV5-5	CASSAGLAGVYEQFF
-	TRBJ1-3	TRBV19	CASSIRRTGNTIYF
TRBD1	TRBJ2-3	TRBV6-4	CASSQTYRGQIADTQYF
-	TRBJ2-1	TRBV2	CASTGPLSYNEQFF
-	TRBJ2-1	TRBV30	CACSVRTNNEQFF
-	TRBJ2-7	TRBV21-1	CASSKTQGATGQGVYEQYF
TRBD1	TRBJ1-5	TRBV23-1	CASSQSTESRDRGWPQHF
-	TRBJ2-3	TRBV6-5	CASSISTVSRAQYF
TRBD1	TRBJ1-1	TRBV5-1	CASSLGQGWTEAFF
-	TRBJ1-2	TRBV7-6	CASSGAGLNEGYTF
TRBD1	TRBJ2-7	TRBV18	CASSRMGGQGTNEQYF
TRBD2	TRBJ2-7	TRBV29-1	CSARTSGSGEQYF
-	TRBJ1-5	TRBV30	CAWSPTRVSNQPQHF
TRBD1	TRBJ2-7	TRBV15	CATTARFGQGFDEQYF
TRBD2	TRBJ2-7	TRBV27	CASSLSGLGSYEQYF
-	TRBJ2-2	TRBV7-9	CASSLDRQGFAGGLFF
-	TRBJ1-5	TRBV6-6	CASSYGPYDNQPQHF
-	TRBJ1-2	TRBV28	CASRSSGSLYGYTF
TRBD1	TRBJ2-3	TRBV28	CASSPQGAKDTQYF